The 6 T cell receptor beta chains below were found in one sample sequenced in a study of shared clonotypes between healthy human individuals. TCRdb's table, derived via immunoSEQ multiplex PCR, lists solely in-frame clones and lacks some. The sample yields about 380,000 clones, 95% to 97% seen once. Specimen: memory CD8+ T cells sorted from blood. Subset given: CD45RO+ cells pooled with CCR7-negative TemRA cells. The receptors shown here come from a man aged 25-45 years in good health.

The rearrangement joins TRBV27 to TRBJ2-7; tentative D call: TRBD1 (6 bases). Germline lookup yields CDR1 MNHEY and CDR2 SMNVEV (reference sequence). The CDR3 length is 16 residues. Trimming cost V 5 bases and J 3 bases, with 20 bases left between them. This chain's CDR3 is CASSPSGTNKNYEQYF. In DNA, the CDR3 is TGTGCCAGCAGTCCCTCTGGGACAAATAAGAACTACGAGCAGTACTTC.

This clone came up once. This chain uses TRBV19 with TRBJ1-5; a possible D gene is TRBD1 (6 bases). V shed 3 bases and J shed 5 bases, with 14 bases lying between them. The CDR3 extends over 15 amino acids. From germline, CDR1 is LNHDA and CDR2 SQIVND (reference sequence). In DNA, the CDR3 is TGTGCCAGTAGTATGTGGGACAAGGGTTATCAGCCCCAGCATTTT. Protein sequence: CASSMWDKGYQPQHF.

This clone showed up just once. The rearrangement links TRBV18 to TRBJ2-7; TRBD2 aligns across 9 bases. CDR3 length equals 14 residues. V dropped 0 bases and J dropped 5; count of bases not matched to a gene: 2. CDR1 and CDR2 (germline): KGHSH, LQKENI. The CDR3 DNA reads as TGTGCCAGCTCACCACCTAGCGGGAGTAACGAGCAGTACTTC. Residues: CASSPPSGSNEQYF.

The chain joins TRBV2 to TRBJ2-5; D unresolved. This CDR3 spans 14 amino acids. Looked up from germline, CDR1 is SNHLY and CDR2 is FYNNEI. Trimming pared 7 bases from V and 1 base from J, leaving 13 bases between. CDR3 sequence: CASKRRSVQETQYF. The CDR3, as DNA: TGTGCCAGCAAGAGGCGGAGCGTCCAAGAGACCCAGTACTTC. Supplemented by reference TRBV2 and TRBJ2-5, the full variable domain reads EPEVTQTPSHQVTQMGQEVILRCVPISNHLYFYWYRQILGQKVEFLVSFYNNEISEKSEIFDDQFSVERPDGSNFTLKIRSTKLEDSAMYFCASKRRSVQETQYFGPGTRLLVL.

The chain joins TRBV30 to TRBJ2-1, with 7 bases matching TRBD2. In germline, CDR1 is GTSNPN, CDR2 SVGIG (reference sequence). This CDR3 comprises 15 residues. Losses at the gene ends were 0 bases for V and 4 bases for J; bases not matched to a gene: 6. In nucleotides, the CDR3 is TGTGCCTGGAGTGTACCGACTAGCAGATACAATGAGCAGTTCTTC. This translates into CAWSVPTSRYNEQFF.

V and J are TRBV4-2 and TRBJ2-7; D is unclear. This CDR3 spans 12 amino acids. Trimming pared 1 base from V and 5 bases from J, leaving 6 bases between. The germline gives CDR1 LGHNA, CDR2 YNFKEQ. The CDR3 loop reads CASSQASHEQYF. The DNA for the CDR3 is TGTGCCAGCAGCCAAGCAAGCCACGAGCAGTACTTC.